Shown below are 21 T cell receptor beta chains from a single sample sequenced in a study of cytomegalovirus exposure and HLA in healthy donors. TCRdb's table, derived via immunoSEQ multiplex PCR, lists solely in-frame clones and lacks some. This sample has 100,000 to 120,000 clones, with approximately 85% found just once. The sequencing input was PBMCs. The source is a woman aged 18-29 years in good health and CMV-seronegative.

The chain has TRBV6-5 and TRBJ1-4, with TRBD1 matching over 8 bases. V dropped 2 bases and J dropped 5; count of bases not matched to a gene: 4. CDR3 length: 15 amino acids. Germline lookup yields CDR1 MNHEY and CDR2 SVGAGI. CDR3 protein: CASSYGTGKNEKLFF. The CDR3 DNA is TGTGCCAGCAGTTACGGGACAGGAAAGAATGAAAAACTGTTTTTT.

V is TRBV10-3 and J is TRBJ1-1, with 7 positions matching TRBD1. In germline, CDR1 is ENHRY, CDR2 SYGVKD. The junction had 5 bases not matched to a gene; V was cut back by 6 bases and J by 1 base. The CDR3 covers 14 residues. CDR3 coding DNA: TGTGCCATCAGGCCGGGACAGACGAACACTGAAGCTTTCTTT. It codes for CAIRPGQTNTEAFF.

The J gene is TRBJ1-1, the V gene TRBV4-1, with TRBD1 matching 8 bases. The V segment lost 4 bases and the J segment 1 base; nucleotides outside the gene matches: 5. Germline loops: CDR1 MGHRA, CDR2 YSYEKL. This CDR3 spans 15 amino acids. CDR3 sequence (DNA): TGCGCCAGCAGCCCGGGACAGGCTAAGAACACTGAAGCTTTCTTT. This gives the protein CASSPGQAKNTEAFF.

The V and J genes are TRBV6-5 and TRBJ1-1; no clear D. Germline CDR1 and CDR2: MNHEY and SVGAGI. CDR3 length: 16 residues. The germline V and J ends were trimmed by 2 bases and 0 bases, with 13 bases remaining between them. For the CDR3, the DNA is TGTGCCAGCAGTTACAGTGGAGAGATCATGAACACTGAAGCTTTCTTT. Residues: CASSYSGEIMNTEAFF.

The chain recombines TRBV6-1 with TRBJ1-2, with TRBD1 matching 8 bases. Germline V gene lookup returns CDR1 MNHNS and CDR2 SASEGT. The CDR3 has 13 residues. Trimming cost V 10 bases and J 7 bases; bases outside gene matches: 11. For the CDR3, the DNA is TGTGCCAACAGGGGGGGTAAGTGGGGTGGCTACACCTTC. Its protein is CANRGGKWGGYTF.

About this clone itself: Other DNA sequences of this sample code for an identical CDR3. The rearrangement links TRBV5-6 to TRBJ2-3; 8 nucleotides align to TRBD2. The V and J ends lost 2 bases and 1 base, in that order; junction bases with no gene match: 0. The CDR3 totals 14 residues. CDR1 and CDR2 (germline): SGHDT, YYEEEE. The CDR3 region has the DNA TGTGCCAGCAGCTTAGCGGGGGGCACAGATACGCAGTATTTT. This sequence encodes CASSLAGGTDTQYF.

This chain links TRBV6-1 with TRBJ2-7, with 9 bases fitting TRBD1. The CDR3 is 16 residues long. V was clipped by 2 bases and J by 5 bases; unmatched bases: 10. Germline CDR1 reads MNHNS; CDR2 reads SASEGT. CDR3 bases: TGTGCCAGCAGTGAATTAGGGACAGGGCTCGGGAACGAGCAGTACTTC. Protein: CASSELGTGLGNEQYF.

CDR3 residues: CASSRDSTGELFF. The CDR3 DNA reads as TGTGCCAGCAGCAGAGACTCCACCGGGGAGCTGTTTTTT. The J gene is TRBJ2-2, the V gene TRBV7-3; D is unclear. The CDR3 is 13 residues long. Trimming removed 5 bases from V and 4 bases from J, with 8 bases in between. Germline CDR1 SGHTA, CDR2 FQGTGA.

The J gene is TRBJ2-3, the V gene TRBV5-1; 7 bases match TRBD2. Germline V gives CDR1 SGHRS, CDR2 YFSETQ. The CDR3 runs to 14 residues. Germline trimming cut 6 bases from V and 6 bases from J; bases unmatched to any gene: 10. CDR3 amino acids: CASIKGTIGDTQYF. CDR3 DNA: TGCGCCAGCATTAAGGGGACTATAGGGGATACGCAGTATTTT. Based on the CDR3 plus reference TRBV5-1 and TRBJ2-3, the full variable domain is KAGVTQTPRYLIKTRGQQVTLSCSPISGHRSVSWYQQTPGQGLQFLFEYFSETQRNKGNFPGRFSGRQFSNSRSEMNVSTLELGDSALYLCASIKGTIGDTQYFGPGTRLTVL.

The chain links TRBV9 to TRBJ2-3, with 11 bases that match TRBD2. Germline-derived CDR1 and CDR2 are SGDLS and YYNGEE. V lost 2 bases to trimming and J lost 1 base; unmatched junction nucleotides: 9. This CDR3 is built from 18 residues. CDR3 DNA sequence: TGTGCCAGCAGCGTCGATAGCGGGGGGGCCTATGGCACAGATACGCAGTATTTT. It codes for CASSVDSGGAYGTDTQYF.

J is TRBJ2-7 and V is TRBV27; D is perhaps TRBD2 (6 bases). V was pared by 3 bases and J by 2 bases, with 14 bases between. The CDR3 runs 15 residues. The germline CDR1 and CDR2 sequences are MNHEY and SMNVEV (reference sequence). The CDR3 DNA reads as TGTGCCAGCAGTTTTGAGGTGCCGGGGGCCTACGAGCAGTACTTC. It encodes CASSFEVPGAYEQYF.

The rearrangement links TRBV5-1 to TRBJ1-6, with D hard to call. Germline V gives CDR1 SGHRS, CDR2 YFSETQ. The CDR3 loop spans 13 amino acids. The V and J ends lost 2 bases and 5 bases respectively, with 5 bases between them. For the CDR3, the DNA is TGCGCCAGCAGCTTTGTCAATAATTCACCCCTCCACTTT. Translation gives CASSFVNNSPLHF.

The chain carries TRBV7-9 and TRBJ1-2; 7 nucleotides align to TRBD1. Germline V CDR1 and CDR2: SEHNR, FQNEAQ (reference sequence). The J segment lost 0 bases and the V segment lost 5 bases, leaving 3 bases of the junction unmatched. This CDR3 is built from 14 residues. CDR3 amino acids: CASSLTGTNYGYTF. DNA for the CDR3: TGTGCCAGCAGCCTGACAGGGACTAACTATGGCTACACCTTC.

This rearrangement joins TRBV4-1 to TRBJ1-1; D gene uncertain. Between the trimmed V and J ends, which lost 1 base and 7 bases, there was a span of 13 bases. This CDR3 is 14 amino acids long. The germline V gene has CDR1 MGHRA and CDR2 YSYEKL. CDR3 sequence: CASSQGSLFSEAFF. DNA for the CDR3: TGCGCCAGCAGCCAAGGGAGTCTATTTAGTGAAGCTTTCTTT.

This chain connects TRBV7-9 to TRBJ1-3; D not certain. The CDR3 has 12 residues. Germline-derived CDR1 and CDR2 are SEHNR and FQNEAQ (reference sequence). V lost 3 bases and J lost 7, with 7 bases in between. Here the CDR3 reads CASSFGGNTIYF. CDR3 DNA sequence: TGTGCCAGCAGCTTTGGCGGGAACACCATATATTTT. Filled out from reference TRBV7-9 and TRBJ1-3, the complete variable domain reads DTGVSQNPRHKITKRGQNVTFRCDPISEHNRLYWYRQTLGQGPEFLTYFQNEAQLEKSRLLSDRFSAERPKGSFSTLEIQRTEQGDSAMYLCASSFGGNTIYFGEGSWLTVV.

J is TRBJ2-1 and V is TRBV6-6, with 8 bases aligning to TRBD1. The CDR3 loop spans 15 amino acids. CDR1 is MNHNY, CDR2 SVGAGI, per germline (reference sequence). After removal of 5 bases from V and 12 bases from J, the junction contained 15 bases not matched to a gene. CDR3 nucleotide sequence: TGTGCCAGCAGTCAGGACAGGGTTCTTGCCCAATTGCAGTTCTTC. It codes for CASSQDRVLAQLQFF.

The chain is built from TRBV11-2 and TRBJ1-2, with D possibly matching TRBD1 (6 bases). The CDR3 covers 13 residues. The germline V gene encodes CDR1 SGHAT and CDR2 FQNNGV. Deletions cut 5 bases from V and 1 base from J, with 8 bases between. CDR3 sequence: CASSLRGNYGYTF. For the CDR3, the DNA is TGTGCCAGCAGCCTCAGGGGTAACTATGGCTACACCTTC.

This clone came up a few times. This chain's CDR3 is CASSHPGQGAGGYTF. For the CDR3, the DNA is TGCGCCAGCAGCCACCCGGGACAGGGGGCGGGTGGCTACACCTTC. The V and J genes are TRBV4-1 and TRBJ1-2, with TRBD1 matching 12 bases. V gave up 3 bases and J gave up 7 bases; unmatched junction bases: 6. The CDR3 is made up of 15 amino acids. The germline gives CDR1 MGHRA, CDR2 YSYEKL.

V is TRBV6-6 and J is TRBJ1-4, with D unclear. The CDR3 has 15 amino acids. Germline values: CDR1 MNHNY, CDR2 SVGAGI (reference sequence). The V and J ends lost 2 bases and 8 bases respectively, with 15 bases between them. As DNA, the CDR3 is TGTGCCAGCAGTTACATGACTAAAAGCGAGGAAAAACTGTTTTTT. Protein product: CASSYMTKSEEKLFF.

The V and J genes are TRBV5-1 and TRBJ2-1; D possibly corresponds to TRBD1 (6 bases). Germline CDR1 is SGHRS and CDR2 is YFSETQ. Trimming cost V 4 bases and J 9 bases, with 11 bases left between them. This CDR3 spans 12 amino acids. The CDR3 nucleotides read TGCGCCAGCAGCCCAGGGGTAAGTGAGCAGTTCTTC. Translation gives CASSPGVSEQFF.

This clone was detected once. This sequence joins TRBV2 and TRBJ2-7; TRBD1 is a possible D gene (6 bases). This CDR3 has 15 residues. CDR1 is SNHLY and CDR2 is FYNNEI in the germline V gene. The ends were cut back, 4 bases at V and 0 bases at J, with 13 bases in the middle. The CDR3 sequence: CASSGGRGNSYEQYF. In nucleotides, the CDR3 is TGTGCCAGCAGTGGGGGGCGAGGGAACTCCTACGAGCAGTACTTC. The variable domain in full, with the rest retrieved from reference TRBV2 and TRBJ2-7, is EPEVTQTPSHQVTQMGQEVILRCVPISNHLYFYWYRQILGQKVEFLVSFYNNEISEKSEIFDDQFSVERPDGSNFTLKIRSTKLEDSAMYFCASSGGRGNSYEQYFGPGTRLTVT.